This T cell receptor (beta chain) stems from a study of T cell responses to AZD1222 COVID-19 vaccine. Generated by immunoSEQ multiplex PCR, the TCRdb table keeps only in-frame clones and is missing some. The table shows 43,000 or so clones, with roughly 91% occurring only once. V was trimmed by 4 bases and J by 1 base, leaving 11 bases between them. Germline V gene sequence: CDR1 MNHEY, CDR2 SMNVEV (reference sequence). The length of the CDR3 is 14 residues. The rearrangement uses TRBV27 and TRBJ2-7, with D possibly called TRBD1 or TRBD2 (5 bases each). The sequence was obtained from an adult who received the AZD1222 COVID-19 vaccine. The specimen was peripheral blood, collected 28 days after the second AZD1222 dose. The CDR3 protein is CASSYRGPSYEQYF. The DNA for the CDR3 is TGTGCCAGCAGTTACCGGGGCCCTTCCTACGAGCAGTACTTC.